This T cell receptor beta chain derives from a study of beta chain features in type 1 diabetes. Study as a whole: Examined across all samples were about 110,000,000 sorted cells. Findings and limits, study-wide: There was a moderate but significant shortening of TCRB CDR3s in all four CD4+ subsets of Type 1 diabetes patients. In patients and controls equally, PCR might favor templates that are shorter.

Expressed TCRB transcripts were sequenced because the entire RNA isolate underwent reverse transcription. The table came from immunoSEQ multiplex PCR; TCRdb's copy has only in-frame clones and leaves some out. The repertoire has more than 95,000 clones, approximately 15% of them found once; the top ten carry 2% to 3%. Note on this clone: No antigen is known for it.

Germline CDR1 and CDR2: LGHNA and YNFKEQ. With V trimmed by 1 base and J by 0 bases, 12 bases remained unmatched. There are 20 residues in the CDR3. The chain recombines TRBV4-2 with TRBJ1-4; 9 bases map to TRBD1. This sequence was found in a man between 18 and 35 years old with type 1 diabetes. The source material was central memory CD4+ T cells from blood. CDR3 protein: CASSQAGRDRAATTNEKLFF. Here the CDR3 DNA reads TGTGCCAGCAGCCAAGCGGGCCGGGACAGGGCAGCCACAACTAATGAAAAACTGTTTTTT.